This entry lists 2 T cell receptor beta chains sequenced from one sample in a study of cytomegalovirus exposure and HLA in healthy donors. In the PCR, 60 Vbeta and 13 Jbeta primers were used. Assay used: immunoSEQ multiplex PCR; TCRdb lists only in-frame clones, some missing. The table has roughly 170,000 clones, roughly four fifths seen once. The sample was PBMCs. The receptors were sampled from a young man in good health and CMV-seronegative.

This rearrangement joins TRBV18 to TRBJ2-1, with 9 bases aligning to TRBD1. Germline loops: CDR1 KGHSH, CDR2 LQKENI. The CDR3 runs 16 residues. Losses at the gene ends were 6 bases for V and 6 bases for J; bases not matched to a gene: 12. CDR3 region: CASSPTGGAGVNEQFF. The CDR3 bases are TGTGCCAGCTCCCCAACAGGGGGCGCTGGCGTCAATGAGCAGTTCTTC.

The chain joins TRBV27 to TRBJ1-5, with a possible D match to TRBD1 (6 bases). The CDR3 length is 15 residues. V was shortened by 6 bases and J by 4 bases, with 16 bases between the two germline ends. Germline CDR1 MNHEY, CDR2 SMNVEV (reference sequence). In DNA, the CDR3 is TGTGCCAGCAGCCCCGCGGGGGCTGGGAATCAGCCCCAGCATTTT. Its protein product is CASSPAGAGNQPQHF.